This TCR beta chain was identified in a study of cytomegalovirus exposure and HLA in healthy donors. Findings of the study overall: Cytomegalovirus status was reportedly diagnosed by the classifier with high specificity and sensitivity. When presence/absence was analysed, sequencing depth was taken to be roughly uniform across donors. In a later analysis, most CMV-associated TCR beta chains appeared HLA-restricted. Among immune exposure information, only CMV serostatus was available.

PCR employed 60 Vbeta and 13 Jbeta primers. Only in-frame clones appear in the TCRdb table, and some are missing; sequencing was by immunoSEQ multiplex PCR. The repertoire includes fewer than 200,000 clones, approximately 75% of them detected once, and roughly 3.5% sits in the top ten. Details on this clone: As yet, its antigen is unknown.

The CDR3 spans 16 residues. Germline V gene lookup returns CDR1 SEHNR and CDR2 FQNEAQ (reference sequence). Trimming left V 1 base short and J 0 bases short, with 12 bases between. This clonotype originated in a man aged 25-40 years in good health and CMV-seropositive. V and J are TRBV7-9 and TRBJ1-2; the D gene is possibly TRBD1 (6 bases). Sequencing was carried out using PBMCs. The CDR3 here is CASSLGARQANYGYTF. The CDR3 bases are TGTGCCAGCAGCTTAGGAGCCCGACAGGCTAACTATGGCTACACCTTC.